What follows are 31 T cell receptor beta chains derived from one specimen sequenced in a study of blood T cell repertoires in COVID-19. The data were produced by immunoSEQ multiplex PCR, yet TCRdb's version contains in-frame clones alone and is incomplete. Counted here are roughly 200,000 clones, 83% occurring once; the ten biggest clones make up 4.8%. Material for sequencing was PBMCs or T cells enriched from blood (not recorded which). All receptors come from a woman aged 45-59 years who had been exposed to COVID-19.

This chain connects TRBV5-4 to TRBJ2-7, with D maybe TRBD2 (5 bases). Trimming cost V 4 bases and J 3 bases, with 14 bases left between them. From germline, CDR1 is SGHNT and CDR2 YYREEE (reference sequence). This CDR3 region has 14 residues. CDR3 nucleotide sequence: TGTGCCAGCAGCGGAGGACCGGGGAACTACGAGCAGTACTTC. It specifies CASSGGPGNYEQYF.

The CDR3 coding sequence is TGTGCCAGCTCCCCCACTAGCGGATCGAGCTCCTACAATGAGCAGTTCTTC. Encoded protein: CASSPTSGSSSYNEQFF. V and J are TRBV19 and TRBJ2-1; 8 bases are a match to TRBD2. In germline, CDR1 is LNHDA, CDR2 SQIVND (reference sequence). This CDR3 has 17 residues. The V gene end was trimmed by 9 bases and the J gene end by 0 bases; junction bases not matched to a gene: 13.

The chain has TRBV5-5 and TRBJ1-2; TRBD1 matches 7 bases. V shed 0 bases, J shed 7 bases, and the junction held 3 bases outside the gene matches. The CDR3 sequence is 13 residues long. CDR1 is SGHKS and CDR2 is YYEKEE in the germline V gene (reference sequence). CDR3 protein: CASSLGAGGGYTF. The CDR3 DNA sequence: TGTGCCAGCAGCTTGGGTGCAGGGGGTGGCTACACCTTC.

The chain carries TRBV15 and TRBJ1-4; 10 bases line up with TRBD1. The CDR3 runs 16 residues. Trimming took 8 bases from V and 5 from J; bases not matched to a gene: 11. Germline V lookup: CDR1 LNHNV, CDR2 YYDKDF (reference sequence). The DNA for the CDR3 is TGTGCCACCCGCGGGACAGGGGAGAAGGCGAATGAAAAACTGTTTTTT. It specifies CATRGTGEKANEKLFF.

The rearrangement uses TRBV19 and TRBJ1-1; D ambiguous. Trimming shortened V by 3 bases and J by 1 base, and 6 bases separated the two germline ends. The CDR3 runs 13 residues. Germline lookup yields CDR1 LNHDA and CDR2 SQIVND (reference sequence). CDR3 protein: CASSIRQNTEAFF. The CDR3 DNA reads TGTGCCAGTAGTATTCGACAGAACACTGAAGCTTTCTTT.

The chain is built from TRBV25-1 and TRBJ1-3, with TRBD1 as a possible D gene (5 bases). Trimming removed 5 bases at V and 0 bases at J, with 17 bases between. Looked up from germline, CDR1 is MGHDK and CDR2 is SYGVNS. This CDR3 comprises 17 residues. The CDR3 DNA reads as TGTGCCAGCAGTCCCTTCGGAGGGACGGGCTCTGGAAACACCATATATTTT. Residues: CASSPFGGTGSGNTIYF.

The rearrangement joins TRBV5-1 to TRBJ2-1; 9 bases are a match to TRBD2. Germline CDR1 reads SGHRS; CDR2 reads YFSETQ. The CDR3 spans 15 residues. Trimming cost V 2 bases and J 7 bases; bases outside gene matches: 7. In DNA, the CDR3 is TGCGCCAGCAGCTTTATAGCGGGGGAATTTAATGAGCAGTTCTTC. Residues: CASSFIAGEFNEQFF.

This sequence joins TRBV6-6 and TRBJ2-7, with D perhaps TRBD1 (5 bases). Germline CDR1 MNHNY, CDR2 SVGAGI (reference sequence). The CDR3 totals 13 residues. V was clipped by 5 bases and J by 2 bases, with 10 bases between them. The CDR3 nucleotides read TGTGCCAGCAGTGAGACAGCTACCTACGAGCAGTACTTC. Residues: CASSETATYEQYF.

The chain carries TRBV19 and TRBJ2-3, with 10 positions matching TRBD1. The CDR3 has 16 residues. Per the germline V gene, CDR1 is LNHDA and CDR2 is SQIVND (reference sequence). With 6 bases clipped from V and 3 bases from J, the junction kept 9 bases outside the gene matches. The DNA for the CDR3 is TGTGCCAGTAGCCTTTACCGGGACAGGGGAACAGATACGCAGTATTTT. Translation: CASSLYRDRGTDTQYF.

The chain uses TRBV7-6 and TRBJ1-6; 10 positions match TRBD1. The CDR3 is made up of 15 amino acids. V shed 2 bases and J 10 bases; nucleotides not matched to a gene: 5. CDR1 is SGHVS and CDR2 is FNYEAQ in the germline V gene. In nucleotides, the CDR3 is TGTGCCAGCAGCTTATCCGACAGGGGGCTCTCACCCCTCCACTTT. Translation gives CASSLSDRGLSPLHF.

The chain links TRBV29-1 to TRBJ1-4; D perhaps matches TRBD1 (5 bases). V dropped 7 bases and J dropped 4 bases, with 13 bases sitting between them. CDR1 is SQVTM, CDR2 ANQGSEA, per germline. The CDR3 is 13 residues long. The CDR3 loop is CSASRGNNEKLFF. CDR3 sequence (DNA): TGCAGCGCCAGCCGGGGGAATAATGAAAAACTGTTTTTT.

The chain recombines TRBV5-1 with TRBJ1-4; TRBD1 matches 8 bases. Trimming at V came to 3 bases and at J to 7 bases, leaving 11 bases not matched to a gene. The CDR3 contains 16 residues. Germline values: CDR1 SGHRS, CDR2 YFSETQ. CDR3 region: CASSSPGQVRREKLFF. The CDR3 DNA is TGCGCCAGCAGCTCGCCGGGACAGGTTCGGCGTGAAAAACTGTTTTTT.

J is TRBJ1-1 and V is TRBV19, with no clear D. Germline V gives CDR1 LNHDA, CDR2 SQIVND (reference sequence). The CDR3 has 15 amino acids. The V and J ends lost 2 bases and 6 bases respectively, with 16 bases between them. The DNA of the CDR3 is TGTGCCAGTAGTATATCTACGGGGAAGGGTGCTGAAGCTTTCTTT. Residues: CASSISTGKGAEAFF.

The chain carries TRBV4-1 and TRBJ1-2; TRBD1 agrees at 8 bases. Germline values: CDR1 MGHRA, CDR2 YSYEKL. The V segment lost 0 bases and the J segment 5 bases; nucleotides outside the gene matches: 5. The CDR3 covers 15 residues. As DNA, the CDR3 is TGCGCCAGCAGCCAAGATACAGGGGGAGGATATGGCTACACCTTC. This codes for CASSQDTGGGYGYTF.

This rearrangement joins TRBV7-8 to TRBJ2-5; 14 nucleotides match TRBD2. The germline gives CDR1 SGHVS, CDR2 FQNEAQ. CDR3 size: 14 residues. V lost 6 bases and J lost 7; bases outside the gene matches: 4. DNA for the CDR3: TGTGCCAGCAGTTTCGGGACTAGCGGGGGGACCCAGTACTTC. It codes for CASSFGTSGGTQYF.

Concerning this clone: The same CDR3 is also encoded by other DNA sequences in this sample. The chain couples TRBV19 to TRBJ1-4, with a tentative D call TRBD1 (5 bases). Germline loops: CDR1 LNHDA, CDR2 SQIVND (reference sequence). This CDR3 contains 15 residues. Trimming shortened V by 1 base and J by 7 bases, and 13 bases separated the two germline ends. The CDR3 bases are TGTGCCAGTAGTATAGCAGGCAGGGTTGGTGAAAAACTGTTTTTT. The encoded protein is CASSIAGRVGEKLFF.

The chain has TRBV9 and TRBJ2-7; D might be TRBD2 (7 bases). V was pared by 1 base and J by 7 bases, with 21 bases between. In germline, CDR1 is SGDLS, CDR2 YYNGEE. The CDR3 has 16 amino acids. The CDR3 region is CASSVLLTGGLGEQYF. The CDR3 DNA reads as TGTGCCAGCAGCGTACTGCTAACGGGGGGCCTGGGGGAGCAGTACTTC.

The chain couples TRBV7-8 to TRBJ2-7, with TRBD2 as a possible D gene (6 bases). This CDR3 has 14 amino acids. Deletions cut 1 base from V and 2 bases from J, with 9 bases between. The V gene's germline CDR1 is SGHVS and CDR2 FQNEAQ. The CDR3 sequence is CASSLGTGAYEQYF. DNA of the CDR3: TGTGCCAGCAGCTTAGGAACGGGAGCCTACGAGCAGTACTTC.

Here the CDR3 reads CASSLNTGGRAGELFF. CDR3 DNA sequence: TGCGCCAGCAGCTTGAACACAGGGGGCAGGGCCGGGGAGCTGTTTTTT. This chain links TRBV5-1 with TRBJ2-2, with TRBD1 matching 9 bases. The CDR3 length is 16 residues. With 1 base clipped from V and 6 bases from J, the junction kept 7 bases outside the gene matches. Germline CDR1 is SGHRS and CDR2 is YFSETQ.

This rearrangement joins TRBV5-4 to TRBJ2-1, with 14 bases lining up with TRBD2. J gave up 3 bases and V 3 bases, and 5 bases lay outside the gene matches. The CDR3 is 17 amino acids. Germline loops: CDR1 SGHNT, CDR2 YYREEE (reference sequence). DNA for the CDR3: TGTGCCAGCAGCTCCGGACTAGCGGGGGGTTTCTACAATGAGCAGTTCTTC. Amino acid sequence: CASSSGLAGGFYNEQFF.

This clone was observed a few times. Here the CDR3 reads CASSLARGGTDTQYF. The CDR3 DNA follows: TGTGCCAGCAGCTTAGCACGGGGAGGCACAGATACGCAGTATTTT. This rearrangement joins TRBV7-6 to TRBJ2-3, with TRBD2 as a possible D gene (5 bases). CDR3 length equals 15 residues. Trimming removed 0 bases from V and 1 base from J, with 8 bases in between. Germline CDR1 SGHVS, CDR2 FNYEAQ.

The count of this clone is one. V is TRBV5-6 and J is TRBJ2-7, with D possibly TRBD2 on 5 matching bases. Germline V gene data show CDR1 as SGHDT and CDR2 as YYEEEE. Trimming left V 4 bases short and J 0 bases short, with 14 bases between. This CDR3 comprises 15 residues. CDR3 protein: CASSQPLASSYEQYF. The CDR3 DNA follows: TGTGCCAGCAGCCAGCCGCTAGCCAGCTCCTACGAGCAGTACTTC.

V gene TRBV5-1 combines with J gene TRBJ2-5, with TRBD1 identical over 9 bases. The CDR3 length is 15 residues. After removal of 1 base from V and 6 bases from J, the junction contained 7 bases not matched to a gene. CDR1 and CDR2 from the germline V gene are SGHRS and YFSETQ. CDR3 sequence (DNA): TGCGCCAGCAGCTTGAATACAGGGGGCGGGAAGACCCAGTACTTC. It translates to CASSLNTGGGKTQYF.

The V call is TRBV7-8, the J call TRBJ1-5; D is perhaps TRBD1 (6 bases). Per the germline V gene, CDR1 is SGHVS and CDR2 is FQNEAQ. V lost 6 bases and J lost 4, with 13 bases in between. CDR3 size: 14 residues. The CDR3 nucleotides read TGTGCCAGCAGACCAACAGGGTCTAATCAGCCCCAGCATTTT. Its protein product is CASRPTGSNQPQHF.

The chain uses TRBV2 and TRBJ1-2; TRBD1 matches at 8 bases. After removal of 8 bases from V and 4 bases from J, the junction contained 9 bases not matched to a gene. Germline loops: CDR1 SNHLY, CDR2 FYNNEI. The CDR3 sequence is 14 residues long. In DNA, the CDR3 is TGTGCCAGCCTATCAGGGGGCGAAGTCTATGGCTACACCTTC. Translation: CASLSGGEVYGYTF.

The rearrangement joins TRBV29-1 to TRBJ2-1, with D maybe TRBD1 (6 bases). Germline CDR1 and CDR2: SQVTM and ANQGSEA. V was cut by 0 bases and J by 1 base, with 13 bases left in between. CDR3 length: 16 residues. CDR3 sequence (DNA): TGCAGCGTTGAAGATTTAGGGGACATATCCTACAATGAGCAGTTCTTC. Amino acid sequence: CSVEDLGDISYNEQFF.

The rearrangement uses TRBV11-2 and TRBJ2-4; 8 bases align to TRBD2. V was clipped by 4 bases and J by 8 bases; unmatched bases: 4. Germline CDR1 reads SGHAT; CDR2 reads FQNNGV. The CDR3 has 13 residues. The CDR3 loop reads CASSSSGSDIQYF. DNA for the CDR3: TGTGCCAGCAGCTCGAGCGGGAGTGACATTCAGTACTTC.

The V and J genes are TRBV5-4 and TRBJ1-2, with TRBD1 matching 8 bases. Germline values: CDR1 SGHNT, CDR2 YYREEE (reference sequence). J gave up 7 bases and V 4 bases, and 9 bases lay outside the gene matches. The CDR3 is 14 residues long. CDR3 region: CASSVTGAVGGYTF. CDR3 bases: TGTGCCAGCAGCGTGACAGGGGCGGTGGGTGGCTACACCTTC.

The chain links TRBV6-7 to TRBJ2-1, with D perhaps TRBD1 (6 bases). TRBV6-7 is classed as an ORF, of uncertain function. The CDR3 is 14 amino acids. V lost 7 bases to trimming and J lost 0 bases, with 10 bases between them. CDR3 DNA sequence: TGTGCCAGCACGGCGGACAGCTCCTACAATGAGCAGTTCTTC. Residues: CASTADSSYNEQFF.

The CDR3 sequence: CASSLDSSGYEQYF. The CDR3 region has the DNA TGTGCCAGCAGCTTAGACAGTTCGGGTTACGAGCAGTACTTC. The rearrangement links TRBV7-3 to TRBJ2-7; D is perhaps TRBD1 (5 bases). The CDR3 loop spans 14 amino acids. Germline V gene lookup returns CDR1 SGHTA and CDR2 FQGTGA. V was cut by 2 bases and J by 4 bases, with 12 bases left in between.

CDR3 in amino acids: CASSARYEQYF. In DNA form, the CDR3 reads TGTGCCAGCAGCGCGCGATACGAGCAGTACTTC. J is TRBJ2-7 and V is TRBV2; D not resolved. Trimming shortened V by 6 bases and J by 4 bases, and 7 bases separated the two germline ends. Per germline, CDR1 SNHLY and CDR2 FYNNEI. The CDR3 is made up of 11 amino acids.